The source of this T cell receptor (beta chain) is a study of blood T cell repertoires in COVID-19. Across the whole study: Samples taken during acute and convalescent COVID-19 were collected in the United States, Italy and Spain. Sample material is recorded as cDNA or gDNA derived from T cells, B-cell-depleted T cells, or PBMCs.

After removal of 6 bases from V and 8 bases from J, the junction contained 9 bases not matched to a gene. The CDR3 contains 14 residues. Germline CDR1 reads MNHEY; CDR2 reads SVGAGI. Some clones are missing from TCRdb's copy, which holds only in-frame ones; the method was immunoSEQ multiplex PCR. The sample lists roughly 290,000 clones, around four fifths seen once, with about 4% in the top ten. This clone was counted a single time. This TCR was sampled from a woman aged 45-59 years with active or convalescent COVID-19. This sequence joins TRBV6-5 and TRBJ1-4; 7 bases fit TRBD1. The sequenced sample was peripheral blood. DNA for the CDR3: TGTGCCAGCAGCCCCCAGGGGGACAGCGAAAAACTGTTTTTT. It yields the protein CASSPQGDSEKLFF.